A selection of T cell receptor beta chains follows, all from one sample in a study of blood T cells in healthy people across ages. TCRdb called the 5' RACE reads again in MiXCR, with one record for every CDR3 protein. The data show over a million distinct CDR3 sequences, 45% seen once. Specimen: blood. The receptors were gathered from a woman aged 55-70 years in good health. The CDR3 runs from the conserved cysteine through the conserved F or W. The order of the fields is clone size, CDR3 length, V gene, J gene, D gene, CDR3 protein, CDR3 DNA. D genes are given only for firm matches. Clone size is shown for a subset of rows, as once, few, many or a class of expanded clone.

-	16	TRBV12-3/TRBV12-4	TRBJ2-1	TRBD2	CASSLGLAGVRDEQFF	TGTGCCAGCAGTTTAGGGCTAGCGGGAGTCAGAGATGAGCAGTTCTTC
-	17	TRBV12-3/TRBV12-4	TRBJ2-1	TRBD2	CASSPGTLSGVNNEQFF	TGTGCCAGCAGCCCGGGGACACTTAGCGGGGTAAACAATGAGCAGTTCTTC
-	12	TRBV4-2	TRBJ1-2	-	CASSQDMGGYTF	TGTGCCAGCAGCCAAGATATGGGCGGCTACACCTTC
-	14	TRBV20-1	TRBJ2-1	-	CSGTSWGSYNEQFF	TGCAGTGGCACTTCTTGGGGCTCCTACAATGAGCAGTTCTTC
-	19	TRBV24-1	TRBJ2-5	TRBD2	CATSDPRTSGRRWGETQYF	TGTGCCACCAGTGACCCCAGGACTAGCGGGAGACGGTGGGGAGAGACCCAGTACTTC
few	14	TRBV7-9	TRBJ2-1	-	CASSSPLAYNEQFF	TGTGCCAGCAGCTCGCCGCTAGCCTACAATGAGCAGTTCTTC
-	19	TRBV6-5	TRBJ2-2	TRBD2	CASSYLGLAGGSDTGELFF	TGTGCCAGCAGTTACCTCGGACTAGCGGGAGGATCTGACACCGGGGAGCTGTTTTTT
-	15	TRBV20-1	TRBJ1-1	-	CSARDPRRANTEAFF	TGCAGTGCTAGAGACCCACGAAGGGCTAACACTGAAGCTTTCTTT
-	15	TRBV6-5	TRBJ2-5	-	CASIKAKRSQETQYF	TGTGCCAGCATTAAGGCAAAGAGAAGCCAAGAGACCCAGTACTTC
once	11	TRBV3-1	TRBJ2-1	-	CASSQSQGWFF	TGTGCCAGCAGCCAATCTCAGGGTTGGTTCTTC
few	13	TRBV4-1	TRBJ2-7	-	CASSPSVDYEQYF	TGCGCCAGCAGCCCGTCTGTGGACTACGAGCAGTACTTC
-	15	TRBV12-3/TRBV12-4	TRBJ2-1	-	CASSAGLSSYNEQFF	TGTGCCAGCAGCGCCGGGCTCTCTTCCTACAATGAGCAGTTCTTC
once	13	TRBV20-1	TRBJ2-6	TRBD1	CSAFPGTACTMTF	TGCAGTGCTTTCCCCGGGACAGCATGTACCATGACTTTC
few	16	TRBV6-1	TRBJ2-7	TRBD1	CASSRSGTGSSYEQYF	TGTGCCAGCAGTCGTTCCGGGACAGGGAGCTCCTACGAGCAGTACTTC
-	15	TRBV4-1	TRBJ2-3	TRBD1	CASSQTDRDTDTQYF	TGCGCCAGCAGCCAGACGGACAGGGACACAGATACGCAGTATTTT
-	14	TRBV3-1	TRBJ2-7	-	CASSQVGLSGEQYF	TGTGCCAGCAGCCAAGTGGGCCTATCGGGCGAGCAGTACTTC
-	14	TRBV7-9	TRBJ2-4	-	CASSLEGLRDIQYF	TGTGCCAGCAGCTTAGAGGGCCTGCGGGACATTCAGTACTTC
few	14	TRBV27	TRBJ2-5	-	CASSFLGTQETQYF	TGTGCCAGCAGTTTTTTGGGCACCCAAGAGACCCAGTACTTC
-	15	TRBV5-1	TRBJ2-7	-	CASSLTLGQTYEQYF	TGCGCCAGCAGCTTGACCCTAGGACAGACCTACGAGCAGTACTTC
-	15	TRBV10-3	TRBJ2-5	-	CAIRPNSDSYNEQYF	TGTGCCATCAGACCCAACTCCGACTCCTACAATGAGCAGTACTTC
-	13	TRBV30	TRBJ2-5	-	CAWSGGTQEPQYF	TGTGCCTGGAGTGGGGGCACCCAAGAGCCCCAGTACTTC
few	15	TRBV20-1	TRBJ2-1	-	CSARTDWSSYNEQFF	TGCAGTGCTAGGACCGACTGGAGCTCCTACAATGAGCAGTTCTTC
few	15	TRBV4-2	TRBJ1-5	-	CASSQVGGGNQPQHF	TGTGCCAGCAGCCAAGTGGGAGGGGGCAATCAGCCCCAGCATTTT
once	18	TRBV5-1	TRBJ2-1	TRBD2	CASSPGGGGPSSYNEQFF	TGCGCCAGCAGCCCTGGGGGGGGAGGCCCTTCCTCCTACAATGAGCAGTTCTTC
few	15	TRBV5-1	TRBJ2-7	TRBD2	CASSLGGGMDYEQYF	TGCGCCAGCAGCTTGGGCGGGGGGATGGATTACGAGCAGTACTTC
many	10	TRBV29-1	TRBJ2-1	TRBD2	CSVSSGSMFF	TGCAGCGTTAGTAGCGGGAGCATGTTCTTC
few	12	TRBV4-2	TRBJ2-3	-	CASGYGTDTQYF	TGTGCCAGCGGGTACGGCACAGATACGCAGTATTTT
-	13	TRBV9	TRBJ1-5	-	CASSVETNQPQHF	TGTGCCAGCAGCGTAGAAACCAATCAGCCCCAGCATTTT
few	17	TRBV4-1	TRBJ2-7	TRBD2	CASSQVPSGTKAYEQYF	TGCGCCAGCAGCCAAGTTCCAAGCGGGACGAAGGCCTACGAGCAGTACTTC
few	11	TRBV7-9	TRBJ2-2	-	CAMQGFGELFF	TGTGCCATGCAGGGTTTTGGGGAGCTGTTTTTT
few	17	TRBV6-7	TRBJ2-1	TRBD1	CASSPGTGKFSYNEQFF	TGTGCCAGCAGTCCAGGGACAGGGAAGTTTTCCTACAATGAGCAGTTCTTC
-	14	TRBV18	TRBJ2-1	-	CASSPAGEDNEQFF	TGCGCCAGCTCACCTGCGGGCGAGGACAATGAGCAGTTCTTC
few	15	TRBV6-5	TRBJ1-4	-	CASSYSGRDSEKLFF	TGTGCCAGCAGTTACTCGGGCAGGGACTCTGAAAAACTGTTTTTT
-	14	TRBV7-2	TRBJ2-7	-	CAGTPDRSSYEQYF	TGTGCCGGCACCCCGGACCGGAGCTCCTACGAGCAGTACTTC
-	15	TRBV20-1	TRBJ1-4	-	CSAQLVLGGHEKLFF	TGCAGTGCCCAACTAGTCCTCGGAGGGCATGAAAAACTGTTTTTT
-	15	TRBV7-2	TRBJ2-1	TRBD2	CASSLAGRPYNEQFF	TGTGCCAGCAGCTTAGCCGGGAGGCCCTACAATGAGCAGTTCTTC
-	15	TRBV9	TRBJ2-4	TRBD2	CASSPSGGTKNIQYF	TGTGCCAGCAGCCCAAGCGGGGGGACCAAAAACATTCAGTACTTC
few	13	TRBV9	TRBJ2-3	-	CASSPEWPDTQYF	TGTGCCAGCAGCCCCGAGTGGCCGGATACGCAGTATTTT
-	15	TRBV7-2	TRBJ2-7	TRBD1	CASSSYGTASYEQYF	TGTGCCAGCAGCTCGTACGGGACAGCCTCCTACGAGCAGTACTTC
-	15	TRBV9	TRBJ2-5	TRBD2	CASSVSLAGGHEQYF	TGTGCCAGCAGCGTTTCCCTAGCGGGAGGTCATGAGCAGTACTTC
-	15	TRBV28	TRBJ2-7	-	CASSGLGESAYEQYF	TGTGCCAGCAGCGGACTGGGGGAGTCTGCCTACGAGCAGTACTTC
-	13	TRBV20-1	TRBJ1-4	-	CSVPDRRYEKLFF	TGCAGTGTCCCGGACAGACGTTATGAAAAACTGTTTTTT
-	21	TRBV6-2/TRBV6-3	TRBJ2-1	-	CASSYQIERSLIRQTYNEQFF	TGTGCCAGCAGTTACCAAATTGAGCGGTCCCTGATTCGCCAAACCTACAATGAGCAGTTCTTC
few	16	TRBV20-1	TRBJ2-7	TRBD1	CSASQKRQGGRNEQYF	TGCAGTGCCAGTCAGAAAAGACAGGGGGGTAGGAACGAGCAGTACTTC
many	15	TRBV4-1	TRBJ1-2	TRBD1	CASSQEIGQGSGYTF	TGCGCCAGCAGCCAAGAAATTGGACAGGGAAGTGGCTACACCTTC